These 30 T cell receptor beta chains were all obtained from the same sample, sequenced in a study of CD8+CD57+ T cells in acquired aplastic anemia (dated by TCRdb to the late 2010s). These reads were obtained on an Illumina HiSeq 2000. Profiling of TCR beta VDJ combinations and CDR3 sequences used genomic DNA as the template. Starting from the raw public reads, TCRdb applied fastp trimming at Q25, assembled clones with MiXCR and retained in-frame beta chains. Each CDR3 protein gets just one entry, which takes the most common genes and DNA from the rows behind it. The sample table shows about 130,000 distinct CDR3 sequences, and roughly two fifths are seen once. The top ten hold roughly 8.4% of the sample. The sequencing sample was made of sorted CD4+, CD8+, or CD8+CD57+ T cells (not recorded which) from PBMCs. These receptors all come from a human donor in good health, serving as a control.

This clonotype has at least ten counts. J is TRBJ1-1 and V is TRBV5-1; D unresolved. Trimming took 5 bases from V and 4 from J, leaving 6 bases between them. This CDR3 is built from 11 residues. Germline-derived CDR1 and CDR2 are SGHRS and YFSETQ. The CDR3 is CASRVGTEAFF. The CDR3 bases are TGCGCCAGCAGAGTTGGCACTGAAGCTTTCTTT.

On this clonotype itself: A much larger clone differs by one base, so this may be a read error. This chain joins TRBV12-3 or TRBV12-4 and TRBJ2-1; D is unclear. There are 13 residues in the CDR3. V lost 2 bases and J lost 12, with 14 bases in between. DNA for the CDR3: TGTGCCAGCAGTTTAAGTTCCTGGGTAGGGCAGTTCTTC. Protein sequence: CASSLSSWVGQFF.

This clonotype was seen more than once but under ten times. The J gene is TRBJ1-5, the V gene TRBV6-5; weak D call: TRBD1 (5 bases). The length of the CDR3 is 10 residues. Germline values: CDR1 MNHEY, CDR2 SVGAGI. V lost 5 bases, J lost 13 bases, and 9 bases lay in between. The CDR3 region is CASSHQGQHF. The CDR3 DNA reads TGTGCCAGCAGTCACCAGGGACAGCATTTT.

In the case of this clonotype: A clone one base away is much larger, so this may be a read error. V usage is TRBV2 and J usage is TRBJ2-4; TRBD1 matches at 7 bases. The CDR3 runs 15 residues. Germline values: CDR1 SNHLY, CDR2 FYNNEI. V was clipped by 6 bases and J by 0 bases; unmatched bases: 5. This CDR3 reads CASRPQGQAKNIQYF. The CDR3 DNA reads TGTGCCAGCAGACCACAGGGGCAAGCCAAAAACATTCAGTACTTC. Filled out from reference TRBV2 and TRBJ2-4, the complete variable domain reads EPEVTQTPSHQVTQMGQEVILRCVPISNHLYFYWYRQILGQKVEFLVSFYNNEISEKSEIFDDQFSVERPDGSNFTLKIRSTKLEDSAMYFCASRPQGQAKNIQYFGAGTRLSVL.

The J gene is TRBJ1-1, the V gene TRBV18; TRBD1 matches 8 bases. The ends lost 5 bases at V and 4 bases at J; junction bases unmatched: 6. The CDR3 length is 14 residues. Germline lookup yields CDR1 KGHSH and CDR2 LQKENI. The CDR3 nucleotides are TGTGCCAGCTCATCGACAGGGGCGGGCACTGAAGCTTTCTTT. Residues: CASSSTGAGTEAFF.

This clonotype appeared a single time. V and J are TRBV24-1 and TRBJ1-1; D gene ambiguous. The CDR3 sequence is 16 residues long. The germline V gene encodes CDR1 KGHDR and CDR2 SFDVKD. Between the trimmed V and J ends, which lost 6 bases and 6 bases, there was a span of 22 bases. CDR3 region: CATSPSSSESGSEAFF. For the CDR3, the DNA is TGTGCCACCAGTCCATCCTCTTCAGAGTCGGGCTCTGAAGCTTTCTTT.

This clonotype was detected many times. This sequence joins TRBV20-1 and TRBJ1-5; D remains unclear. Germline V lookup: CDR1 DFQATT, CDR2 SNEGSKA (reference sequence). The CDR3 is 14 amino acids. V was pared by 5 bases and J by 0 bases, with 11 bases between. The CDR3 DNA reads TGCAGTGCTCAGGACGGACCTAGCAATCAGCCCCAGCATTTT. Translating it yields CSAQDGPSNQPQHF.

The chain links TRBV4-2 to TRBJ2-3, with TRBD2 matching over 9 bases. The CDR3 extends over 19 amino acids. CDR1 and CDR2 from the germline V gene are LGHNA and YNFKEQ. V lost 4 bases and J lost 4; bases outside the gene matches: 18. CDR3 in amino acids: CASSPRWGGGATTPDTQYF. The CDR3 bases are TGTGCCAGCAGCCCCCGTTGGGGCGGGGGGGCCACTACCCCAGATACGCAGTATTTT.

The CDR3 region has the DNA TGCAGTGCTAGACCCGCCCCGGGACATTTGAACACTGAAGCTTTCTTT. It yields the protein CSARPAPGHLNTEAFF. The chain carries TRBV20-1 and TRBJ1-1; TRBD1 might be the D (6 bases). The CDR3 is 16 amino acids. V shed 2 bases and J shed 0 bases, with 16 bases lying between them. The germline V gene encodes CDR1 DFQATT and CDR2 SNEGSKA (reference sequence).

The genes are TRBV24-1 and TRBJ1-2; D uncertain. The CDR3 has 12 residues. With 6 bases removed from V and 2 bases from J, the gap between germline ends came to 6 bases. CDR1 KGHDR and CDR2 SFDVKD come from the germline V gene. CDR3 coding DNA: TGTGCCACCAGTAAAGGGAACTATGGCTACACCTTC. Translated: CATSKGNYGYTF.

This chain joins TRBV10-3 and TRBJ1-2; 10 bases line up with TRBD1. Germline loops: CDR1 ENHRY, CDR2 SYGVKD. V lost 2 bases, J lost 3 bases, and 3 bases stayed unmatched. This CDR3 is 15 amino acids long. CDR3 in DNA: TGTGCCATCAGTGAGGCAGGGACAGGGGACTATGGCTACACCTTC. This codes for CAISEAGTGDYGYTF.

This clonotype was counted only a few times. In nucleotides, the CDR3 is TGTGCCAGCAGCTTATCACCGACAGGTAGCTATGAGCAGTTCTTC. Its translation: CASSLSPTGSYEQFF. V gene TRBV5-6 combines with J gene TRBJ2-1; D possibly corresponds to TRBD1 (6 bases). V was pared by 2 bases and J by 8 bases, with 17 bases between. Germline V gene lookup returns CDR1 SGHDT and CDR2 YYEEEE. This CDR3 region has 15 residues.

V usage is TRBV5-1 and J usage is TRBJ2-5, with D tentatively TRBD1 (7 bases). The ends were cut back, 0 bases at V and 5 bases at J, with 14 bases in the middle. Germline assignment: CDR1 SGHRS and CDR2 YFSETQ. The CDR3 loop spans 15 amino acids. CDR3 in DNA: TGCGCCAGCAGCTTGGCAGGGGGGAATAGGGAGACCCAGTACTTC. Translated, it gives CASSLAGGNRETQYF.

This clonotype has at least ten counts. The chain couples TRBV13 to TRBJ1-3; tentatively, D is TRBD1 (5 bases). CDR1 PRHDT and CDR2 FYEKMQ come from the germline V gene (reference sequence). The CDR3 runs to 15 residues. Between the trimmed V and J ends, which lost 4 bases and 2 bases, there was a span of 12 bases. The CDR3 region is CASSSWGLAGNTIYF. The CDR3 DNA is TGTGCCAGCAGCTCATGGGGACTGGCTGGAAACACCATATATTTT.

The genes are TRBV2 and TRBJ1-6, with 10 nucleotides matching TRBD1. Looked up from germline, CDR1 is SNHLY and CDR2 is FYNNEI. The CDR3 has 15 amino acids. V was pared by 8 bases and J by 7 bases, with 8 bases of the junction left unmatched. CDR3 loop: CASGAGTGVNSPLHF. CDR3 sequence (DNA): TGTGCCAGCGGCGCGGGGACAGGGGTAAATTCACCCCTCCACTTT.

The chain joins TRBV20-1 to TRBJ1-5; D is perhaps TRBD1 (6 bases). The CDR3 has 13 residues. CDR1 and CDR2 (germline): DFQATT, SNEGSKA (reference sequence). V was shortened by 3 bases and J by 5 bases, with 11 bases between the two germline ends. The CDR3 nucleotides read TGCAGTGCTAGTAACGGGGGCGATCAGCCCCAGCATTTT. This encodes CSASNGGDQPQHF.

The CDR3 DNA is TGCAGTGCTTATTGGGTTAGCGGGGAGCTGTTTTTT. It translates to CSAYWVSGELFF. The chain carries TRBV20-1 and TRBJ2-2; D gene ambiguous. Germline assignment: CDR1 DFQATT and CDR2 SNEGSKA (reference sequence). The CDR3 is 12 residues long. V lost 5 bases, J lost 7 bases, and 11 bases lay in between.

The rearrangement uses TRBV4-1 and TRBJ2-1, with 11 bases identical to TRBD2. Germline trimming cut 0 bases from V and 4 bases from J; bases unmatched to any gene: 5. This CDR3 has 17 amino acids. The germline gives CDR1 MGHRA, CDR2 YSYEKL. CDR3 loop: CASSQEGPSGGYNEQFF. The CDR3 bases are TGCGCCAGCAGCCAAGAAGGGCCTAGCGGGGGGTACAATGAGCAGTTCTTC.

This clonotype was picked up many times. The CDR3 spells CASRLTGANEKLFF. The CDR3 DNA is TGTGCCAGCAGGTTGACAGGAGCGAATGAAAAACTGTTTTTT. The chain has TRBV6-1 and TRBJ1-4; D may be TRBD1 (6 bases). The germline CDR1 and CDR2 sequences are MNHNS and SASEGT. This CDR3 is 14 amino acids long. V lost 6 bases and J lost 5, with 13 bases in between.

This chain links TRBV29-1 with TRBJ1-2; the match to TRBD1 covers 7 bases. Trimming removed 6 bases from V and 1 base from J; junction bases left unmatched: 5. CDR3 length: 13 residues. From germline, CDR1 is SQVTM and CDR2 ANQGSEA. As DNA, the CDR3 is TGCAGCGTCGTGGGACAGCTTAACTATGGCTACACCTTC. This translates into CSVVGQLNYGYTF.

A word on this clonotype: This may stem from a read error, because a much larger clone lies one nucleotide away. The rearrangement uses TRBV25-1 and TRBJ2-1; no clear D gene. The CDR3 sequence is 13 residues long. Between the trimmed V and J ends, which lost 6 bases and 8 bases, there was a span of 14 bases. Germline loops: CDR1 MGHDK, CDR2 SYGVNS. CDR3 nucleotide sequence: TGTGCCAGCAGCTCTAACTCGCCAGATGAGCAGTTCTTC. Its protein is CASSSNSPDEQFF.

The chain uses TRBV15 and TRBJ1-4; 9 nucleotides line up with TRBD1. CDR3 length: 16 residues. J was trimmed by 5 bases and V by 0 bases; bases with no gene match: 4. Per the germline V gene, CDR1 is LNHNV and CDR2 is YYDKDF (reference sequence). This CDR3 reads CATSRDKGTGNEKLFF. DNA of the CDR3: TGTGCCACCAGCAGAGATAAGGGGACAGGGAATGAAAAACTGTTTTTT.

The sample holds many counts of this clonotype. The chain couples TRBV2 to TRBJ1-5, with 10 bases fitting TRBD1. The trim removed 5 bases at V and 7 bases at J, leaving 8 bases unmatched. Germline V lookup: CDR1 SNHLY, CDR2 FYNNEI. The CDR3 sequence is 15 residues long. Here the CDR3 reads CASSMRTGGRQPQHF. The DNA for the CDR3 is TGTGCCAGCAGTATGAGGACAGGGGGTCGGCAGCCCCAGCATTTT. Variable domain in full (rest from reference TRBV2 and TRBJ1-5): EPEVTQTPSHQVTQMGQEVILRCVPISNHLYFYWYRQILGQKVEFLVSFYNNEISEKSEIFDDQFSVERPDGSNFTLKIRSTKLEDSAMYFCASSMRTGGRQPQHFGDGTRLSIL.

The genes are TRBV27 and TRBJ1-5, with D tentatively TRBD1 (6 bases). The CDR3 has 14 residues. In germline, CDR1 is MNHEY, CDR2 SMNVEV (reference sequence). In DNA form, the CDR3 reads TGTGTCGGCAGTTTAGCCCCCCAGGGGTTGCCCCAGCATTTT. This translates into CVGSLAPQGLPQHF.

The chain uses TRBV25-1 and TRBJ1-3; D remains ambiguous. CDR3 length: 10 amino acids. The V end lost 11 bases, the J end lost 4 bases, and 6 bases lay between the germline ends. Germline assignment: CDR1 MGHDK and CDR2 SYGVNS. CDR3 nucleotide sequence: TGTGCCGCTGGGGGAAACACCATATATTTT. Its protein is CAAGGNTIYF.

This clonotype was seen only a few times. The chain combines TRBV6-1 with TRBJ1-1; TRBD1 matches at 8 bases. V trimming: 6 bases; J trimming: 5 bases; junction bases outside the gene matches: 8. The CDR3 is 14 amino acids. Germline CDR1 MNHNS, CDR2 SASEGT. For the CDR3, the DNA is TGTGCCAGCAGGTTCCGGACAGGGAAGACTGAAGCTTTCTTT. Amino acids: CASRFRTGKTEAFF.

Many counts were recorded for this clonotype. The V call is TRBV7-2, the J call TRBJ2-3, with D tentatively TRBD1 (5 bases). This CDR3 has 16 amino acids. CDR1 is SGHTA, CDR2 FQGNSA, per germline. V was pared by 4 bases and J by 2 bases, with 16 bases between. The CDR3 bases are TGTGCCAGCAGCTCGAAGGGGCGATATCACACAGATACGCAGTATTTT. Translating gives CASSSKGRYHTDTQYF.

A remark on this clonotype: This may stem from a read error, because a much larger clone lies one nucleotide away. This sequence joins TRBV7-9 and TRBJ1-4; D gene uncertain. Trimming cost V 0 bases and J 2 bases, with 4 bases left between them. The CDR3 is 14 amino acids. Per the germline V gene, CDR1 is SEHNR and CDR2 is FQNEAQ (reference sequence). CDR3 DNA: TGTGCCAGCAGCTTAGCGGGGACTAATGAAAAACTGTTTTTT. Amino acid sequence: CASSLAGTNEKLFF.

Here the CDR3 reads CASSLWDGDSNQPQHF. Here the CDR3 DNA reads TGTGCCAGCAGCTTGTGGGACGGCGATAGCAATCAGCCCCAGCATTTT. The chain has TRBV5-6 and TRBJ1-5; weak D call: TRBD1 (5 bases). V lost 1 base and J lost 0, with 11 bases in between. The CDR3 sequence is 16 residues long. Per the germline V gene, CDR1 is SGHDT and CDR2 is YYEEEE.

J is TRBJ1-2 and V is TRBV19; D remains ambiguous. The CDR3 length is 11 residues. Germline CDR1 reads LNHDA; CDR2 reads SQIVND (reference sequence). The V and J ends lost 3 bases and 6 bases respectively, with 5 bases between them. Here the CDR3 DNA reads TGTGCCAGTAGTATCGGGGATGGCTACACCTTC. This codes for CASSIGDGYTF.